These 10 T cell receptor beta chains were all obtained from the same sample, sequenced in a study of blood T cells in healthy people across ages. The second PCR ran roughly 7 to 11 cycles with a sample-barcoded 5' primer and J-beta primers. TCRdb itself ran the 5' RACE reads through MiXCR, one entry per CDR3 protein. The data show around 320,000 distinct CDR3 sequences, roughly a quarter seen once. The source material was blood. The receptor source for this set is a woman in her sixties or seventies in good health.

Turning to this clonotype: This may be a read error, as it is one base from a much larger clone. The V call is TRBV28, the J call TRBJ2-4, with no clear D. V was trimmed by 8 bases and J by 7 bases, leaving 9 bases between them. CDR1 and CDR2 from the germline V gene are MDHEN and SYDVKM. This CDR3 contains 11 residues. The CDR3 DNA sequence: TGTGCCAGCGGTTCCCTGAACATTCAGTACTTC. It specifies CASGSLNIQYF.

This clonotype was seen a handful of times. The gene calls are TRBV7-9 and TRBJ2-5, with unresolved D. With 5 bases removed from V and 4 bases from J, the gap between germline ends came to 14 bases. The germline CDR1 and CDR2 sequences are SEHNR and FQNEAQ (reference sequence). This CDR3 has 14 residues. CDR3 protein: CASSKDPVGETQYF. In DNA, the CDR3 is TGTGCCAGCAGCAAGGACCCTGTTGGAGAGACCCAGTACTTC.

This chain connects TRBV15 to TRBJ2-3; D perhaps matches TRBD2 (7 bases). Germline loops: CDR1 LNHNV, CDR2 YYDKDF (reference sequence). The length of the CDR3 is 18 residues. Trimming cost V 1 base and J 2 bases, with 19 bases left between them. The CDR3: CATSRARGARTFTDTQYF. CDR3 bases: TGTGCCACCAGCAGAGCCCGGGGGGCTCGGACCTTCACAGATACGCAGTATTTT.

This clonotype was detected a few times. V is TRBV19 and J is TRBJ2-1, with a tentative D call TRBD2 (6 bases). The CDR3 extends over 15 amino acids. V was cut by 5 bases and J by 1 base, with 12 bases left in between. CDR1 is LNHDA, CDR2 SQIVND, per germline (reference sequence). The CDR3: CASSPASASYNEQFF. The CDR3 DNA follows: TGTGCCAGTAGTCCGGCTAGCGCATCCTACAATGAGCAGTTCTTC.

This chain joins TRBV27 and TRBJ1-2; 8 bases line up with TRBD1. Germline CDR1 reads MNHEY; CDR2 reads SMNVEV (reference sequence). The trim removed 7 bases at V and 4 bases at J, leaving 11 bases unmatched. This CDR3 spans 15 amino acids. This CDR3 is CASTRFGQGSYGYTF. CDR3 nucleotide sequence: TGTGCCAGCACCCGATTCGGACAGGGAAGCTATGGCTACACCTTC.

This clonotype was recorded a few times. The rearrangement joins TRBV4-3 to TRBJ2-7; 10 positions match TRBD2. This CDR3 region has 15 residues. V shed 5 bases, J shed 2 bases, and the junction held 6 bases outside the gene matches. Germline CDR1 and CDR2: LGHNA and YSLEER. As DNA, the CDR3 is TGCGCCAGCAGCGCAGGAACTAGCGGGACCTACGAGCAGTACTTC. Translating it yields CASSAGTSGTYEQYF.

J is TRBJ2-3 and V is TRBV28; D ambiguous. V lost 2 bases and J 0 bases, leaving 9 bases between the germline ends. From germline, CDR1 is MDHEN and CDR2 SYDVKM. The CDR3 extends over 15 amino acids. The DNA of the CDR3 is TGTGCCAGCAGTTTAGGCCAGCTTAGCACAGATACGCAGTATTTT. Protein product: CASSLGQLSTDTQYF. The full variable domain, in which reference TRBV28 and TRBJ2-3 provide the parts outside the CDR3, is DVKVTQSSRYLVKRTGEKVFLECVQDMDHENMFWYRQDPGLGLRLIYFSYDVKMKEKGDIPEGYSVSREKKERFSLILESASTNQTSMYLCASSLGQLSTDTQYFGPGTRLTVL.

The chain has TRBV2 and TRBJ2-3, with D possibly matching TRBD2 (7 bases). The CDR3 consists of 13 residues. Trimming left V 6 bases short and J 8 bases short, with 15 bases between. Germline V gives CDR1 SNHLY, CDR2 FYNNEI. The CDR3 DNA reads as TGTGCCAGCAGGGAGGCGGGGGCTGGTACGCAGTATTTT. This sequence encodes CASREAGAGTQYF.

Only a few counts were recorded for this clonotype. V gene TRBV3-1 combines with J gene TRBJ2-5, with D maybe TRBD2 (6 bases). The DNA end is a closer match to TRBJ2-7, so the J assignment may be wrong. Germline V gene sequence: CDR1 LGHDT, CDR2 YNNKEL (reference sequence). The CDR3 consists of 16 residues. Here the CDR3 reads CASSQAGRGISYEQYF. CDR3 coding DNA: TGTGCCAGCAGCCAGGCCGGGAGAGGAATTTCCTACGAGCAGTACTTC.

The V gene is TRBV24-1, the J gene TRBJ2-1, with 11 bases that match TRBD2. This CDR3 is 16 amino acids long. V shed 4 bases and J 6 bases; nucleotides not matched to a gene: 7. Germline V gene lookup returns CDR1 KGHDR and CDR2 SFDVKD. CDR3 bases: TGTGCCACCAGTGAACCACTAGCGGGAGCCCTCAATGAGCAGTTCTTC. It codes for CATSEPLAGALNEQFF.